This entry features one T cell receptor (beta chain) sequence. This entry is derived from a study of brain T cells in children with intractable seizures. Method: immunoSEQ multiplex PCR; TCRdb's copy keeps in-frame clones and lacks some. The profile covers about 340,000 clones, with over 90% appearing a single time and about 5.8% taken by the ten largest. V lost 2 bases, J lost 8 bases, and 11 bases stayed unmatched. The germline CDR1 and CDR2 sequences are GTSNPN and SVGIG (reference sequence). This CDR3 spans 15 amino acids. The time point: blood from clinic visit 5 months post-surgery; TSC patient then seizure free.

The specimen was peripheral blood, collected roughly 5 months after surgery. The chain links TRBV30 to TRBJ2-1; 8 bases are a match to TRBD2. This TCR came from a boy younger than two with tuberous sclerosis and intractable seizures. CDR3 protein: CAWSCPAGVLDEQFF. The DNA of the CDR3 is TGTGCCTGGAGTTGTCCAGCGGGAGTCCTCGATGAGCAGTTCTTC.